The next 27 T cell receptor beta chains were all read from a single sample in a study of T cells in Graves' hyperthyroidism and ophthalmopathy. RNA transcripts were the template for amplifying TCR beta CDR3 regions. In the first-round RT-PCR of the TCR CDR3, the HTBI primer set was used. TCRdb reprocessed the multiplex PCR reads with MiXCR, giving one entry per CDR3 protein. The sample lists hundreds of thousands of distinct CDR3 sequences; about a sixth were seen once. Sequencing was performed on blood. The source of these receptors is a woman between 25 and 40 years old with Graves' hyperthyroidism.

As concerns this clonotype: With a much larger clone just one base away, this may be a read error. The V and J genes are TRBV30 and TRBJ2-4, with D maybe TRBD1 (5 bases). The CDR3 length is 16 residues. Trimming pared 2 bases from V and 5 bases from J, leaving 19 bases between. Germline V gene sequence: CDR1 GTSNPN, CDR2 SVGIG (reference sequence). The CDR3 here is CAWSPPQVKAENIQYF. The CDR3 DNA reads as TGTGCCTGGAGTCCACCACAGGTGAAGGCCGAAAACATTCAGTACTTC. The full variable domain, rest sourced from reference TRBV30 and TRBJ2-4, is SQTIHQWPATLVQPVGSPLSLECTVEGTSNPNLYWYRQAAGRGLQLLFYSVGIGQISSEVPQNLSASRPQDRQFILSSKKLLLSDSGFYLCAWSPPQVKAENIQYFGAGTRLSVL.

This clonotype was detected only a few times. This chain joins TRBV20-1 and TRBJ1-2; TRBD1 matches 8 bases. The CDR3 has 14 amino acids. Germline-derived CDR1 and CDR2 are DFQATT and SNEGSKA (reference sequence). Germline trimming cut 0 bases from V and 5 bases from J; bases unmatched to any gene: 5. The chain's CDR3 is CSARDLRGLYGYTF. CDR3 DNA: TGCAGTGCTAGAGATCTCAGGGGGCTTTATGGCTACACCTTC.

J is TRBJ2-3 and V is TRBV30, with 7 positions matching TRBD2. The CDR3 runs to 14 residues. J gave up 3 bases and V 3 bases, and 6 bases lay outside the gene matches. Per the germline V gene, CDR1 is GTSNPN and CDR2 is SVGIG (reference sequence). CDR3 sequence: CAWSPGGGTDTQYF. CDR3 in DNA: TGTGCCTGGAGCCCTGGGGGGGGGACAGATACGCAGTATTTT.

The V call is TRBV30, the J call TRBJ2-2; 8 bases align to TRBD1. Per germline, CDR1 GTSNPN and CDR2 SVGIG (reference sequence). V was clipped by 0 bases and J by 7 bases; unmatched bases: 7. CDR3 length: 15 residues. The CDR3 nucleotides are TGTGCCTGGAGTGTGATATTACAGGGGGACGGGGAGCTGTTTTTT. Protein: CAWSVILQGDGELFF.

The chain employs TRBV18 and TRBJ1-2; D is unclear. With 4 bases removed from V and 6 bases from J, the gap between germline ends came to 15 bases. The germline CDR1 and CDR2 sequences are KGHSH and LQKENI. The CDR3 has 14 amino acids. The CDR3, as DNA: TGTGCCAGCTCACTGGTTCTCGGGGAAGATGGCTACACCTTC. As protein: CASSLVLGEDGYTF.

Many counts were recorded for this clonotype. The J gene is TRBJ2-3, the V gene TRBV20-1, with 8 nucleotides matching TRBD2. CDR1 and CDR2 from the germline V gene are DFQATT and SNEGSKA (reference sequence). Trimming at V came to 6 bases and at J to 7 bases, leaving 18 bases not matched to a gene. This CDR3 contains 16 residues. DNA of the CDR3: TGCAGTGCAACCCTTACGGGGGGGACATTAGAGAATACGCAGTATTTT. It yields the protein CSATLTGGTLENTQYF.

This chain links TRBV9 with TRBJ2-3; 14 nucleotides line up with TRBD2. This CDR3 region has 17 residues. Per germline, CDR1 SGDLS and CDR2 YYNGEE. V was pared by 4 bases and J by 2 bases, with 6 bases of the junction left unmatched. The CDR3, as DNA: TGTGCCAGCAGCCCCAGACTAGCGGGAGGGGTCACAGATACGCAGTATTTT. Its protein product is CASSPRLAGGVTDTQYF.

This clonotype occurred many times. V is TRBV20-1 and J is TRBJ2-1; D uncertain. This CDR3 comprises 13 residues. Germline-derived CDR1 and CDR2 are DFQATT and SNEGSKA (reference sequence). V was clipped by 6 bases and J by 6 bases, with 15 bases between them. The CDR3 is CSAADLAVNEQFF. The CDR3, as DNA: TGCAGTGCGGCTGACCTGGCCGTCAATGAGCAGTTCTTC.

At least ten counts were recorded for this clonotype. The gene calls are TRBV6-2 or TRBV6-3 and TRBJ2-7, with a weak D call TRBD1 (5 bases). V was clipped by 2 bases and J by 5 bases, with 13 bases between them. Germline-derived CDR1 and CDR2 are MNHEY and SVGEGT. This CDR3 has 14 residues. CDR3 nucleotide sequence: TGTGCCAGCAGTTACGGGGCCCTCACTAACGAGCAGTACTTC. This gives the protein CASSYGALTNEQYF.

This clonotype was seen ten or more times. The chain joins TRBV15 to TRBJ2-1, with TRBD2 matching 7 bases. Unmatched junction bases numbered 3, after V lost 1 base and J lost 6 bases. The CDR3 runs to 14 residues. Per the germline V gene, CDR1 is LNHNV and CDR2 is YYDKDF (reference sequence). DNA of the CDR3: TGTGCCACCAGCAGAGGCGGGGGTAGCAATGAGCAGTTCTTC. As protein: CATSRGGGSNEQFF.

The gene calls are TRBV6-1 and TRBJ1-1; D is undetermined. Germline V CDR1 and CDR2: MNHNS, SASEGT. The CDR3 sequence is 14 residues long. The germline V and J ends were trimmed by 3 bases and 6 bases, with 14 bases remaining between them. CDR3 protein: CASSDTLASSEAFF. CDR3 nucleotides: TGTGCCAGCAGTGATACTCTAGCAAGTTCTGAAGCTTTCTTT.

This clonotype was found a few times. V is TRBV2 and J is TRBJ1-5; the D is unclear. V was trimmed by 3 bases and J by 2 bases, leaving 8 bases between them. The CDR3 is 14 amino acids. Germline V gene lookup returns CDR1 SNHLY and CDR2 FYNNEI. The CDR3 here is CASSEVARNQPQHF. CDR3 nucleotides: TGTGCCAGCAGTGAGGTCGCCCGCAATCAGCCCCAGCATTTT. The whole variable domain, filled in from reference TRBV2 and TRBJ1-5, reads EPEVTQTPSHQVTQMGQEVILRCVPISNHLYFYWYRQILGQKVEFLVSFYNNEISEKSEIFDDQFSVERPDGSNFTLKIRSTKLEDSAMYFCASSEVARNQPQHFGDGTRLSIL.

This clonotype was detected a few times. V usage is TRBV2 and J usage is TRBJ2-3, with 12 bases lining up with TRBD2. The CDR3 has 16 amino acids. Trimming removed 6 bases from V and 2 bases from J; junction bases left unmatched: 6. CDR1 and CDR2 from the germline V gene are SNHLY and FYNNEI. CDR3 protein: CASSHGTSGYTDTQYF. CDR3 coding DNA: TGTGCCAGCAGCCACGGGACTAGCGGGTACACAGATACGCAGTATTTT.

V and J are TRBV9 and TRBJ2-7, with D perhaps being TRBD1 or TRBD2 (7 bases each). This CDR3 region has 15 residues. Looked up from germline, CDR1 is SGDLS and CDR2 is YYNGEE. The V gene lost 6 bases and the J gene lost 7 bases, with 23 bases spanning the gap. This chain's CDR3 is CASTRTGEGAGEQYF. DNA for the CDR3: TGTGCCAGCACCCGAACGGGGGAGGGGGCTGGGGAGCAGTACTTC.

V and J are TRBV7-6 and TRBJ1-5, with D possibly TRBD1 on 5 matching bases. The CDR3 totals 16 residues. V dropped 1 base and J dropped 2 bases, with 12 bases sitting between them. Germline assignment: CDR1 SGHVS and CDR2 FNYEAQ. CDR3 sequence: CASSLGGRDGNQPQHF. The CDR3 DNA sequence: TGTGCCAGCAGCTTAGGGGGTAGGGACGGCAATCAGCCCCAGCATTTT. The complete variable domain, with remaining parts taken from reference TRBV7-6 and TRBJ1-5, reads GAGVSQSPRYKVTKRGQDVALRCDPISGHVSLYWYRQALGQGPEFLTYFNYEAQQDKSGLPNDRFSAERPEGSISTLTIQRTEQRDSAMYRCASSLGGRDGNQPQHFGDGTRLSIL.

This clonotype came up once. The chain employs TRBV4-1 and TRBJ2-5; 7 nucleotides align to TRBD2. V trimming: 3 bases; J trimming: 4 bases; junction bases outside the gene matches: 14. CDR1 MGHRA and CDR2 YSYEKL come from the germline V gene. This CDR3 is 17 amino acids long. The CDR3 DNA reads TGCGCCAGCAGCCATAAGACTAATCGGGAGGTTCCAGAGACCCAGTACTTC. It is translated as CASSHKTNREVPETQYF.

The sample holds many counts of this clonotype. J is TRBJ2-7 and V is TRBV5-1; possible D gene TRBD2, 5 bases. Germline V CDR1 and CDR2: SGHRS, YFSETQ. CDR3 size: 15 residues. V was cut by 2 bases and J by 2 bases, with 14 bases left in between. Here the CDR3 reads CASSFSAGGAYEQYF. The CDR3 DNA reads TGCGCCAGCAGCTTTTCAGCCGGAGGTGCCTACGAGCAGTACTTC.

V is TRBV9 and J is TRBJ2-1; either TRBD1 or TRBD2 may fit D (6 bases each). V was pared by 2 bases and J by 2 bases, with 20 bases between. CDR3 length equals 18 residues. Germline V gene data show CDR1 as SGDLS and CDR2 as YYNGEE. The CDR3, as DNA: TGTGCCAGCAGCGTCGGAGGGGGAGGACTACCCACCTACAATGAGCAGTTCTTC. This gives the protein CASSVGGGGLPTYNEQFF.

This clonotype has a count of ten or more. The V gene is TRBV2, the J gene TRBJ2-7; D is tentatively TRBD1 or TRBD2 (5 bases each). Germline values: CDR1 SNHLY, CDR2 FYNNEI. The CDR3 has 13 residues. Between the trimmed V and J ends, which lost 5 bases and 13 bases, there was a span of 21 bases. CDR3 in amino acids: CASSPVTGLGVYF. The CDR3 nucleotides read TGTGCCAGCAGTCCAGTCACAGGCCTCGGGGTTTACTTC.

There are many counts of this clonotype. The chain uses TRBV27 and TRBJ1-1, with a weak D call TRBD1 (6 bases). The V end was cut by 4 bases, the J end by 4 bases, with 16 bases between. CDR1 and CDR2 (germline): MNHEY, SMNVEV (reference sequence). This CDR3 comprises 15 residues. The CDR3 DNA reads TGTGCCAGCAGTTGGACAGTGGGCAAGGGCACTGAAGCTTTCTTT. Amino acids: CASSWTVGKGTEAFF.

This clonotype was recorded many times. The gene calls are TRBV12-3 or TRBV12-4 and TRBJ2-1, with 10 bases aligning to TRBD1. After removal of 3 bases from V and 6 bases from J, the junction contained 5 bases not matched to a gene. CDR3 length: 15 amino acids. For the CDR3, the DNA is TGTGCCAGCAGTTTGACAGGGGGCGGTATCAATGAGCAGTTCTTC. It is translated as CASSLTGGGINEQFF.

This clonotype was seen ten or more times. The genes are TRBV7-2 and TRBJ2-2, with D possibly TRBD2 on 6 matching bases. The germline V and J ends were trimmed by 5 bases and 2 bases, with 18 bases remaining between them. The CDR3 consists of 17 residues. Germline V gene sequence: CDR1 SGHTA, CDR2 FQGNSA. CDR3 region: CASSARDGRGNTGELFF. The CDR3 nucleotides are TGTGCCAGCAGCGCCAGGGACGGGCGGGGTAACACCGGGGAGCTGTTTTTT.

This clonotype showed up many times. The chain links TRBV28 to TRBJ2-7, with D unclear. This CDR3 has 14 residues. CDR1 and CDR2 from the germline V gene are MDHEN and SYDVKM. Trimming took off 2 bases at V and 3 bases at J, with 11 bases between the two ends. The CDR3 DNA reads as TGTGCCAGCAGTTTAAGGGCAGCCCACTACGAGCAGTACTTC. Amino acid sequence: CASSLRAAHYEQYF.

This clonotype has at least ten counts. This chain uses TRBV15 with TRBJ2-7; D is undetermined. Trimming took 1 base from V and 3 from J, leaving 7 bases between them. This CDR3 region has 13 residues. Germline CDR1 and CDR2: LNHNV and YYDKDF (reference sequence). The CDR3 spells CATSRVADYEQYF. DNA of the CDR3: TGTGCCACCAGCAGAGTTGCAGACTACGAGCAGTACTTC.

There are a few counts of this clonotype. V is TRBV9 and J is TRBJ2-7; TRBD2 matches 11 bases. The CDR3 is made up of 14 amino acids. The J segment lost 6 bases and the V segment lost 3 bases, leaving 5 bases of the junction unmatched. Germline CDR1 reads SGDLS; CDR2 reads YYNGEE. For the CDR3, the DNA is TGTGCCAGCAGCGCGGGGCTAGCGGGAGGCGAGCAGTACTTC. It codes for CASSAGLAGGEQYF.

A note on this clonotype: This may be a read error: a much more frequent sequence differs by one nucleotide. The chain has TRBV20-1 and TRBJ2-3; 7 bases match TRBD2. V dropped 7 bases and J dropped 4; count of bases not matched to a gene: 11. This CDR3 has 14 residues. The V gene's germline CDR1 is DFQATT and CDR2 SNEGSKA (reference sequence). This chain's CDR3 is CSVAGGSVSDTQYF. In nucleotides, the CDR3 is TGCAGTGTGGCGGGCGGGAGTGTGTCAGATACGCAGTATTTT.

The V call is TRBV7-9, the J call TRBJ2-5, with D perhaps assigned TRBD1 or TRBD2 (5 bases each). V was trimmed by 4 bases and J by 9 bases, leaving 15 bases between them. Germline CDR1 and CDR2: SEHNR and FQNEAQ (reference sequence). There are 13 residues in the CDR3. CDR3 sequence reads: CASSWTLGQAQYF. The CDR3 region has the DNA TGTGCCAGCAGCTGGACTTTAGGACAAGCCCAGTACTTC.